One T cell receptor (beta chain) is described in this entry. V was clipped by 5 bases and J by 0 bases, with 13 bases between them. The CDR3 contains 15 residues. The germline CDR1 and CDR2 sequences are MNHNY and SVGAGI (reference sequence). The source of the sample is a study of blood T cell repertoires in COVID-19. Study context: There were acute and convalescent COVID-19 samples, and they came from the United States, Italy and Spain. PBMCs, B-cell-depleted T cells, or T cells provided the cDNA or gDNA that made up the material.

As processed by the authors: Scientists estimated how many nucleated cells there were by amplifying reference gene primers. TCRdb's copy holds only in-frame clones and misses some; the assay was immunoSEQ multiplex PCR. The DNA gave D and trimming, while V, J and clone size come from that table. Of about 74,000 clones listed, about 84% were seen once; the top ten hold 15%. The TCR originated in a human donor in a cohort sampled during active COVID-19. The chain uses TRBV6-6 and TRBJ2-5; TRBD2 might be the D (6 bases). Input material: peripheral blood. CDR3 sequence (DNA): TGTGCCAGCAGTCCAAATTGGGGGGACCAAGAGACCCAGTACTTC. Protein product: CASSPNWGDQETQYF.